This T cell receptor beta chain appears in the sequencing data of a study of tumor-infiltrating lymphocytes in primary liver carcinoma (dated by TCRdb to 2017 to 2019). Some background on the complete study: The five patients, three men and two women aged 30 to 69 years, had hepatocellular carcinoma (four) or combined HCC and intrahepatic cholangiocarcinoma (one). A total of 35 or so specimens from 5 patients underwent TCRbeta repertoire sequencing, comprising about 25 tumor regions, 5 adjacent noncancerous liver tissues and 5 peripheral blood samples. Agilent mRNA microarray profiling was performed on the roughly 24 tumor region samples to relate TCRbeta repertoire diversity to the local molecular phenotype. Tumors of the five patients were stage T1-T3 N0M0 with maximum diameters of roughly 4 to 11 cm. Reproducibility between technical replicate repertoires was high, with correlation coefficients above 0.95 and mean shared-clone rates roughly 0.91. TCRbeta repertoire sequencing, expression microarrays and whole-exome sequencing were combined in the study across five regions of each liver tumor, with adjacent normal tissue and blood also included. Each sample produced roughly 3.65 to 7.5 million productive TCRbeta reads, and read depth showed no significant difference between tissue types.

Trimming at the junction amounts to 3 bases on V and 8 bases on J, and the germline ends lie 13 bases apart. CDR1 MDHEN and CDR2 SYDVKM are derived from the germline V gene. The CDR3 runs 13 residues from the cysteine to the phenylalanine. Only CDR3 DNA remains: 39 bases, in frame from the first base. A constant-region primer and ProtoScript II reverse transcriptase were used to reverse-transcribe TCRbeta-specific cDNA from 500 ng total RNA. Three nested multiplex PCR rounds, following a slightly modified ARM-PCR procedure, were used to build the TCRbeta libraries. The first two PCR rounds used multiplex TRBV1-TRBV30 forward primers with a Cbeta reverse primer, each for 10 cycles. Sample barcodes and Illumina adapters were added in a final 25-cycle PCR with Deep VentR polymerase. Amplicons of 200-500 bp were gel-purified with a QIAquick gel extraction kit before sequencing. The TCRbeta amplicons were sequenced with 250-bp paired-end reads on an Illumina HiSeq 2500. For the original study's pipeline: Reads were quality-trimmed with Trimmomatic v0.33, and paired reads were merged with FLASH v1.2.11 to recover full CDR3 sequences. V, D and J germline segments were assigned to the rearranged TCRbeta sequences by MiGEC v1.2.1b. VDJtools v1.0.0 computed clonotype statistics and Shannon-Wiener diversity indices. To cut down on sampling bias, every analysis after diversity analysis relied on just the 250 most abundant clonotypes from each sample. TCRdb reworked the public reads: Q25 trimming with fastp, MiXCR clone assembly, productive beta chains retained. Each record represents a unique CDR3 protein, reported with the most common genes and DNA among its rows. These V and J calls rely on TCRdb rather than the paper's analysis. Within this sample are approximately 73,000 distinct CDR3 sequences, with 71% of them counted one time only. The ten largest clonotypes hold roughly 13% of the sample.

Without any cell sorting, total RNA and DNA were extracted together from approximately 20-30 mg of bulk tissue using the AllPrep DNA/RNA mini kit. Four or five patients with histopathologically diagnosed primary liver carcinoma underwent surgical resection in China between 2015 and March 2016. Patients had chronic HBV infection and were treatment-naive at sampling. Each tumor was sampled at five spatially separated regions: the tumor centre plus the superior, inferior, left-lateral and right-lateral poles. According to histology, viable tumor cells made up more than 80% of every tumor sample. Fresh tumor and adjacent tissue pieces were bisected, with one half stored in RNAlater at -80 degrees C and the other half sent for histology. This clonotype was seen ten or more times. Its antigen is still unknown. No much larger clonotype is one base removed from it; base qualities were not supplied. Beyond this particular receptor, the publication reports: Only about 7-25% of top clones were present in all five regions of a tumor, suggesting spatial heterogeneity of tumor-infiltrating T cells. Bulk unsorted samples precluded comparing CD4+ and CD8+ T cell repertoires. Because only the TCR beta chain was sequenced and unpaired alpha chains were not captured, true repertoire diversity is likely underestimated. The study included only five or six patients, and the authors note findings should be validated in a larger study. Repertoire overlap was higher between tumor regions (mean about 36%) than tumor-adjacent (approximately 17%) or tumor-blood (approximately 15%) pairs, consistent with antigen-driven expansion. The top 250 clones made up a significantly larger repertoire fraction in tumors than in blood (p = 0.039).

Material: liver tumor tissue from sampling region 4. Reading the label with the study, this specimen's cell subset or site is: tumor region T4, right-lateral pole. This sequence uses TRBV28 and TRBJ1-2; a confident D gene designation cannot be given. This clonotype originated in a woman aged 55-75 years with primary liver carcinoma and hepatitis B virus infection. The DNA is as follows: TGTGCCAGCAGTTTCAGCGGGGTCCCCGGCTACACCTTC. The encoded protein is CASSFSGVPGYTF.